Below, 5 T cell receptor beta chains from the same sample are listed, as sequenced in a study of PD-1 blockade in classical Hodgkin lymphoma. Stated time point: newly diagnosed, previously untreated cHL patient sample. Using magnetic negative selection, the CD4+ T cells were separated out of thawed PBMCs. TCRdb's copy holds only in-frame clones and misses some; the assay was immunoSEQ multiplex PCR. This table holds some 16,000 clones, about 82% found once. Specimen: CD4+ T cells from blood. These receptors all come from a human donor with classical Hodgkin lymphoma.

The V call is TRBV4-3, the J call TRBJ2-1; TRBD2 aligns across 14 bases. The CDR3 contains 16 residues. From germline, CDR1 is LGHNA and CDR2 YSLEER. V shed 4 bases and J 8 bases; nucleotides not matched to a gene: 7. The CDR3 sequence is CASSPRGLAGEDEQFF. The CDR3 DNA follows: TGCGCCAGCAGCCCCCGGGGACTAGCGGGAGAGGATGAGCAGTTCTTC.

The chain carries TRBV7-2 and TRBJ2-1; D unresolved. The CDR3 is 11 residues long. Trimming pared 5 bases from V and 8 bases from J, leaving 7 bases between. Germline V gene data show CDR1 as SGHTA and CDR2 as FQGNSA. Written as DNA, the CDR3 is TGTGCCAGCAGCCAATATGATGAGCAGTTCTTC. Translation gives CASSQYDEQFF.

This chain links TRBV19 with TRBJ2-1; no definite D call. The CDR3 sequence is 13 residues long. Trimming cost V 2 bases and J 9 bases, with 11 bases left between them. Germline V gene lookup returns CDR1 LNHDA and CDR2 SQIVND (reference sequence). CDR3 sequence reads: CASSIFLSTEQFF. DNA of the CDR3: TGTGCCAGTAGTATATTCCTTAGCACTGAGCAGTTCTTC. Looking up the rest from reference TRBV19 and TRBJ2-1 gives the full variable domain: DGGITQSPKYLFRKEGQNVTLSCEQNLNHDAMYWYRQDPGQGLRLIYYSQIVNDFQKGDIAEGYSVSREKKESFPLTVTSAQKNPTAFYLCASSIFLSTEQFFGPGTRLTVL.

CDR3 nucleotide sequence: TGTGCCAGCGCCTATCGGGGCAGTCGCTCCTACGAGCAGTACTTC. It encodes CASAYRGSRSYEQYF. The chain has TRBV28 and TRBJ2-7, with D perhaps assigned TRBD1 or TRBD2 (5 bases each). Per the germline V gene, CDR1 is MDHEN and CDR2 is SYDVKM. CDR3 length: 15 amino acids. V was cut by 8 bases and J by 0 bases, with 17 bases left in between.

The chain has TRBV7-9 and TRBJ2-3; TRBD2 matches at 9 bases. V was pared by 0 bases and J by 5 bases, with 9 bases of the junction left unmatched. The CDR3 loop spans 17 amino acids. Germline V lookup: CDR1 SEHNR, CDR2 FQNEAQ (reference sequence). CDR3 in amino acids: CASSLAFGSGSKDTQYF. The CDR3 DNA is TGTGCCAGCAGCTTAGCGTTCGGTAGCGGGAGTAAAGATACGCAGTATTTT.